This T cell receptor (beta chain) was retrieved from a study of blood T cell repertoires in COVID-19. Study details: The United States, Italy and Spain were the sources of the acute and convalescent COVID-19 samples. PBMCs, B-cell-depleted T cells, or T cells were the source of the cDNA or gDNA that made up the material.

TCRdb's table, derived via immunoSEQ multiplex PCR, lists solely in-frame clones and lacks some. The table lists 130,000 to 150,000 clones, about 86% of them singletons, with 8.2% in the top ten. Trimming cost V 0 bases and J 6 bases, with 14 bases left between them. The CDR3 is made up of 15 amino acids. The germline gives CDR1 SGHTA, CDR2 FQGTGA. This clone was observed a few times. The rearrangement links TRBV7-3 to TRBJ1-2; tentatively, D is TRBD1 (5 bases). The sequence came from a human donor in a cohort sampled during active COVID-19. The sample taken for sequencing was peripheral blood. In DNA form, the CDR3 reads TGTGCCAGCAGCTTAACGGGGCAGCCTGACCATGGCTACACCTTC. It encodes CASSLTGQPDHGYTF.